These T cell receptor beta chains were read from a single sample in a study of T-cell memory formation after mild COVID-19. TCRdb reprocessed the 5' RACE reads with MiXCR, giving one entry per CDR3 protein. The repertoire holds 470,000 or so distinct CDR3 sequences, with roughly 17% as singletons. Sequencing was done on a sample of PBMCs or a T cell subset sorted from them (not recorded which). The source of these receptors is a man aged 18 to 29 who had mild COVID-19 (a few samples of this study predate the infection). Cell type and time point are not known. Each CDR3 is given with its conserved first and last residue. The order of the fields is J gene, D gene, V gene, clone size, CDR3 protein, CDR3 DNA. A D gene is named only where the DNA matches it firmly. Part of the rows lack a size; the others show once, few, many or a class for expanded clones.

>TRBJ2-2|-|TRBV24-1|-
CATSVQQGRELFF
TGTGCCACCAGTGTCCAACAAGGAAGGGAGCTGTTTTTT
>TRBJ2-2|TRBD1|TRBV4-1|-
CASSPFTGGRGRGELFF
TGCGCCAGCAGCCCGTTTACAGGGGGTAGAGGACGCGGGGAGCTGTTTTTT
>TRBJ1-2|-|TRBV4-1|few
CASSQDLGRWTSGYTF
TGCGCCAGCAGCCAAGATCTCGGACGTTGGACCTCGGGCTACACCTTC
>TRBJ1-2|-|TRBV19|-
CASSLRRDISSLTDSYTF
TGTGCCAGTAGCCTACGCCGGGACATCAGTTCCCTCACCGATAGCTACACCTTC
>TRBJ2-2|-|TRBV7-7|many
CASSLWGATGELFF
TGTGCTAGCAGCTTGTGGGGTGCCACCGGGGAGCTGTTTTTT
>TRBJ2-2|TRBD2|TRBV20-1|-
CSARSRLAGGELFF
TGCAGTGCTAGGTCGCGGCTAGCGGGCGGGGAGCTGTTTTTT
>TRBJ2-3|TRBD1|TRBV5-4|many
CASRAGGDTDTQYF
TGTGCCAGCAGGGCAGGGGGTGACACAGATACGCAGTATTTT
>TRBJ1-1|-|TRBV7-9|few
CASSRAGAGRGGTEAFF
TGTGCCAGCAGCCGAGCCGGAGCAGGAAGAGGTGGCACTGAAGCTTTCTTT
>TRBJ2-1|-|TRBV27|few
CASSLGVPSVDEQFF
TGTGCCAGCAGTTTGGGAGTCCCCTCTGTGGATGAGCAGTTCTTC
>TRBJ2-7|-|TRBV7-3|few
CASSPYNSYEQYF
TGTGCCAGCAGCCCTTATAACTCCTACGAGCAGTACTTC
>TRBJ1-2|-|TRBV7-9|-
CASSLTPQWGYTF
TGTGCCAGCAGCTTAACCCCTCAGTGGGGCTACACCTTC
>TRBJ1-1|-|TRBV7-6|-
CASTPGGKENTEAFF
TGTGCCAGCACGCCCGGGGGGAAGGAGAACACTGAAGCTTTCTTT
>TRBJ2-2|TRBD2|TRBV9|-
CASGIPAGGRIGELFF
TGTGCCAGCGGAATTCCGGCGGGGGGTAGAATCGGGGAGCTGTTTTTT
>TRBJ2-3|TRBD2|TRBV29-1|many
CSVGGLAGFSSTDTQYF
TGCAGCGTGGGGGGACTAGCGGGGTTCTCTAGCACAGATACGCAGTATTTT
>TRBJ2-5|-|TRBV7-2|-
CASSPERRETQYF
TGTGCCAGCAGCCCCGAGCGTCGGGAGACCCAGTACTTC
>TRBJ2-1|-|TRBV14|many
CASSQYTGGSSSYNEQFF
TGTGCCAGCAGCCAATATACGGGCGGTTCGAGCTCCTACAATGAGCAGTTCTTC
>TRBJ2-2|-|TRBV4-1|many
CASRGLNTGELFF
TGCGCCTCACGGGGACTCAACACCGGGGAGCTGTTTTTT
>TRBJ2-2|-|TRBV12-3/TRBV12-4|few
CASSPLGIGELFF
TGTGCCAGCAGCCCCTTAGGGATAGGGGAGCTGTTTTTT
>TRBJ2-2|-|TRBV15|-
CATSPSQGENTGELFF
TGTGCCACCAGCCCCTCCCAGGGAGAGAACACCGGGGAGCTGTTTTTT
>TRBJ2-1|-|TRBV9|few
CASSVGRNYNEQFF
TGTGCCAGCAGCGTAGGGAGGAACTACAATGAGCAGTTCTTC
>TRBJ2-7|TRBD1|TRBV18|few
CASSLTHPPGQGVYEQYF
TGTGCCAGCTCTCTAACACACCCTCCGGGACAGGGGGTCTACGAGCAGTACTTC
>TRBJ2-1|-|TRBV7-3|many
CASSLTQSSSYNEQFF
TGTGCCAGCAGCTTAACGCAGTCTAGCTCCTACAATGAGCAGTTCTTC
>TRBJ2-7|TRBD2|TRBV4-3|few
CASSLEMGGNEQYF
TGCGCCAGCAGCCTCGAGATGGGGGGGAACGAGCAGTACTTC
>TRBJ2-2|-|TRBV6-5|once
CASSYSGSYTGELFF
TGTGCCAGCAGTTACTCAGGCAGCTACACCGGGGAGCTGTTTTTT
>TRBJ1-2|TRBD1|TRBV7-6|-
CASSLDTGAGYTF
TGTGCCAGCAGCTTAGATACAGGGGCCGGCTACACCTTC
>TRBJ1-4|TRBD1|TRBV6-1|few
CASSENGGTGDREKLFF
TGTGCCAGCAGTGAAAATGGGGGGACAGGGGATCGCGAAAAACTGTTTTTT
>TRBJ2-7|-|TRBV20-1|-
CSASGTPTYEQYF
TGCAGTGCTAGTGGGACTCCGACCTACGAGCAGTACTTC
>TRBJ2-3|TRBD2|TRBV2|-
CASSVGTTGTQYF
TGTGCCAGCAGTGTCGGGACTACGGGTACGCAGTATTTT
>TRBJ2-7|TRBD2|TRBV12-3/TRBV12-4|-
CASRAGLVLEQYF
TGTGCCAGCAGGGCCGGACTAGTTTTGGAGCAGTACTTC
>TRBJ2-7|-|TRBV4-3|-
CASSQVVGTYEQYF
TGCGCCAGCAGCCAAGTGGTCGGGACCTACGAGCAGTACTTC
>TRBJ2-7|-|TRBV6-5|few
CASRGQWTSYEQYF
TGTGCCAGCAGAGGACAGTGGACCTCCTACGAGCAGTACTTC
>TRBJ2-7|TRBD2|TRBV2|few
CASRTGLATFKQYF
TGTGCCAGCAGGACGGGACTAGCGACCTTTAAGCAGTACTTC
>TRBJ2-3|-|TRBV20-1|-
CSAPEGGQTDTQYF
TGCAGTGCCCCGGAAGGGGGGCAAACAGATACGCAGTATTTT
>TRBJ1-4|TRBD1|TRBV7-9|-
CASSSTGTDNEKLFF
TGTGCCAGCAGCTCGACAGGGACCGATAATGAAAAACTGTTTTTT
>TRBJ1-2|TRBD1|TRBV4-2|few
CASSQPPGQGANYGYTF
TGTGCCAGCAGCCAACCGCCGGGACAGGGTGCCAACTATGGCTACACCTTC
>TRBJ1-6|-|TRBV6-5|-
CASRWTGLGSPLHF
TGTGCCAGCAGATGGACTGGATTGGGGTCACCCCTCCACTTT
>TRBJ2-1|-|TRBV11-2|few
CASTNYNEQFF
TGTGCCAGCACCAATTACAATGAGCAGTTCTTC
>TRBJ1-1|-|TRBV12-3/TRBV12-4|-
CASSFRGGAEAFF
TGTGCCAGCAGTTTCAGGGGAGGAGCTGAAGCTTTCTTT
>TRBJ2-2|-|TRBV6-2/TRBV6-3|-
CASSSAQRDGELFF
TGTGCCAGCAGTTCGGCCCAGCGAGACGGGGAGCTGTTTTTT
>TRBJ1-1|-|TRBV4-3|few
CASSQFAGSGEAFF
TGCGCCAGCAGCCAGTTCGCGGGATCGGGTGAAGCTTTCTTT
>TRBJ2-1|TRBD2|TRBV20-1|-
CSARLAGRVHEQFF
TGCAGTGCAAGACTCGCGGGGAGGGTACATGAGCAGTTCTTC
>TRBJ1-3|-|TRBV10-3|-
CAISGTDLGPGNTIYF
TGTGCCATCAGTGGGACTGACCTAGGGCCTGGAAACACCATATATTTT
>TRBJ1-3|-|TRBV18|few
CASSSYPDERNTIYF
TGTGCCAGCTCATCGTACCCGGACGAAAGAAACACCATATATTTT
>TRBJ2-5|-|TRBV15|many
CATEGGETQYF
TGTGCCACCGAAGGGGGAGAGACCCAGTACTTC
>TRBJ2-2|TRBD2|TRBV2|many
CASTPRGAGELFF
TGTGCCAGCACCCCGCGGGGGGCCGGGGAGCTGTTTTTT
>TRBJ2-1|TRBD2|TRBV7-8|few
CASSPWGGVANEQFF
TGTGCCAGCAGCCCGTGGGGGGGGGTTGCCAATGAGCAGTTCTTC
>TRBJ2-3|TRBD2|TRBV12-3/TRBV12-4|-
CASSLWAGVTGGDTQYF
TGTGCCAGCAGTTTATGGGCGGGGGTAACTGGCGGAGATACGCAGTATTTT